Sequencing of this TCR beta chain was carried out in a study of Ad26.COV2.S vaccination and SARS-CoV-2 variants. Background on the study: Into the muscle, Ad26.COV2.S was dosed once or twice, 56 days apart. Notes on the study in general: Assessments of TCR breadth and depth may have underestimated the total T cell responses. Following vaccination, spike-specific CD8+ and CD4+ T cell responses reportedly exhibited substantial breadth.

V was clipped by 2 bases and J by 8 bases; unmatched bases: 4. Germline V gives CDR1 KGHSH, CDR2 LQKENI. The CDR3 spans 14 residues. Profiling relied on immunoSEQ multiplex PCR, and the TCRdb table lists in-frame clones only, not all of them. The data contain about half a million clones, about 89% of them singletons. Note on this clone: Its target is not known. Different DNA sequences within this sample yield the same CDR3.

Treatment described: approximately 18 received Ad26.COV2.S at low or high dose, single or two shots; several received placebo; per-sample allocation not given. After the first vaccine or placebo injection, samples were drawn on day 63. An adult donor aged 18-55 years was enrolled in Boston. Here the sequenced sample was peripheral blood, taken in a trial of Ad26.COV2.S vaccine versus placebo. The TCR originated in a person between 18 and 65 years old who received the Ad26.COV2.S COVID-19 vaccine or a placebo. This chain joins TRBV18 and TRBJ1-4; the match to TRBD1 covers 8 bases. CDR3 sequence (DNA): TGTGCCAGCTCACCAGGACAGGGTGGCGAAAAACTGTTTTTT. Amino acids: CASSPGQGGEKLFF.